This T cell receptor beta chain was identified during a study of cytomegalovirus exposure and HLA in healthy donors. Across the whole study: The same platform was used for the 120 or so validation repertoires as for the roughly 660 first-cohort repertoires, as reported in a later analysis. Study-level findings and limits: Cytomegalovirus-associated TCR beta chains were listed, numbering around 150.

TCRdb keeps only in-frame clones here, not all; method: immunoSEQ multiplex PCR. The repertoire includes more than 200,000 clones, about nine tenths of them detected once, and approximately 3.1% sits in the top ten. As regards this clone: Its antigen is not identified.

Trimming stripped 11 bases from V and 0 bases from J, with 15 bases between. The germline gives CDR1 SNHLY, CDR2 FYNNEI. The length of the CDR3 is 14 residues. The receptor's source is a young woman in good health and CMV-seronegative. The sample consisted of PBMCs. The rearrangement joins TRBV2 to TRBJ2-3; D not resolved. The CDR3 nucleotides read TGTGCCTCGGGCGTAGGCACTAGCACAGATACGCAGTATTTT. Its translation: CASGVGTSTDTQYF.